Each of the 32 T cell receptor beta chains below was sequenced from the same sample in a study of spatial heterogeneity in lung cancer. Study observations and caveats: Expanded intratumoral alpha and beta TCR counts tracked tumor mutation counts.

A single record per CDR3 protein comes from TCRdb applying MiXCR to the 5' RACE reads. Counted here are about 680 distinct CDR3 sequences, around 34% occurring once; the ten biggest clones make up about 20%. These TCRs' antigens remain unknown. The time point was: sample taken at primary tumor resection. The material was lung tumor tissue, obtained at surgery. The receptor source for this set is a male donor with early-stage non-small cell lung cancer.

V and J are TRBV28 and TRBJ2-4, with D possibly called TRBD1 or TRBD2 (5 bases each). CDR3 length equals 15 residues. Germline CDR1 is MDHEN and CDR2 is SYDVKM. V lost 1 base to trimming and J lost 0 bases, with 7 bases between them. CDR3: CASSLSGTAKNIQYF. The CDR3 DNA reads TGTGCCAGCAGTTTATCCGGGACAGCCAAAAACATTCAGTACTTC.

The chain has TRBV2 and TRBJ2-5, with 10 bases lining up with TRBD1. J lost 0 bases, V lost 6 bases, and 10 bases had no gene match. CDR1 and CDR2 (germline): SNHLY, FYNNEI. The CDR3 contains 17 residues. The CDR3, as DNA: TGTGCCAGCAGCGGGACAGGGGAGCATGTGTACCAAGAGACCCAGTACTTC. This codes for CASSGTGEHVYQETQYF. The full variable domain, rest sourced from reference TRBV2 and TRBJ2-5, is EPEVTQTPSHQVTQMGQEVILRCVPISNHLYFYWYRQILGQKVEFLVSFYNNEISEKSEIFDDQFSVERPDGSNFTLKIRSTKLEDSAMYFCASSGTGEHVYQETQYFGPGTRLLVL.

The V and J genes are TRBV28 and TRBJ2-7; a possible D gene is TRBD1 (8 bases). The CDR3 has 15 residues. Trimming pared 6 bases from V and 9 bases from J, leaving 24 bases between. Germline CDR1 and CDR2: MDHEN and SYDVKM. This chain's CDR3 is CASSYRQGTTSWQYF. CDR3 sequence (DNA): TGTGCCAGCAGCTATCGACAGGGGACTACGAGCTGGCAGTACTTC.

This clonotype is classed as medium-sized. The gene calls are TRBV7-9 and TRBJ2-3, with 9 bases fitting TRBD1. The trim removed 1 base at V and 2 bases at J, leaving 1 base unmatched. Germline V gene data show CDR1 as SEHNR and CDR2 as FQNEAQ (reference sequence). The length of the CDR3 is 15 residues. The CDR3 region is CASSLGDRDTDTQYF. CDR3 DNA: TGTGCCAGCAGCTTAGGGGACAGGGACACAGATACGCAGTATTTT.

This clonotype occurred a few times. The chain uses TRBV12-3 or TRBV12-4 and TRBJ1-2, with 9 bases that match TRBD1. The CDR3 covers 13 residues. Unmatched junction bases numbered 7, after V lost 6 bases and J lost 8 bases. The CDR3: CASSPSTGGGYTF. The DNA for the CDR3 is TGTGCCAGCAGCCCCTCGACAGGGGGAGGCTACACCTTC.

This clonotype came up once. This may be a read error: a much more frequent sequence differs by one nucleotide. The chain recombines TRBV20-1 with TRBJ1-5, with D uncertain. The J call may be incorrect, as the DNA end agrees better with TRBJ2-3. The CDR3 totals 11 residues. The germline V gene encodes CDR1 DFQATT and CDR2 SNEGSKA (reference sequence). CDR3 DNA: TGCAGTGCTAGAGATACTCAGCCCCAGTATTTT. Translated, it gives CSARDTQPQYF.

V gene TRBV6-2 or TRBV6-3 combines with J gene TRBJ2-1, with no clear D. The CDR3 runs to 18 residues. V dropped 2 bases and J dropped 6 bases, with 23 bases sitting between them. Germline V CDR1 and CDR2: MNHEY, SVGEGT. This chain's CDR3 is CASSYQGSPRIRFNEQFF. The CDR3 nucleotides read TGTGCCAGCAGTTACCAAGGTAGCCCTCGGATTCGGTTCAATGAGCAGTTCTTC.

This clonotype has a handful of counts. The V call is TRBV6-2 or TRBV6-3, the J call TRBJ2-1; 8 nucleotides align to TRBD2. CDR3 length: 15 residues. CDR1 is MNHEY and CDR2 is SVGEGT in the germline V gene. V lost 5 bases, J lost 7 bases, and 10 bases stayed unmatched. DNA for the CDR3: TGTGCCAGCAGTGGCGGAGCGGGAGTGTATAATGAGCAGTTCTTC. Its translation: CASSGGAGVYNEQFF.

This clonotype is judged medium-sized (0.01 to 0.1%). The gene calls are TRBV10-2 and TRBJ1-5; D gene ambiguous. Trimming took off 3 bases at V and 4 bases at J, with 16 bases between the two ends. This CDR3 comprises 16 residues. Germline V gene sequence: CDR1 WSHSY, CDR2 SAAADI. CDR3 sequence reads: CASSDYSWEGNQPQHF. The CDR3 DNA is TGCGCCAGCAGTGATTATTCGTGGGAGGGAAATCAGCCCCAGCATTTT.

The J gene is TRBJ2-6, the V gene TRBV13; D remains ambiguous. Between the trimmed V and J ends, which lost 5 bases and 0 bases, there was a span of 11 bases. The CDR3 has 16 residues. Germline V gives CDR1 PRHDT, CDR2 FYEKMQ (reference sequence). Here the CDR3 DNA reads TGTGCCAGCAGCACGGACGGGCGCTCTGGGGCCAACGTCCTGACTTTC. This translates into CASSTDGRSGANVLTF.

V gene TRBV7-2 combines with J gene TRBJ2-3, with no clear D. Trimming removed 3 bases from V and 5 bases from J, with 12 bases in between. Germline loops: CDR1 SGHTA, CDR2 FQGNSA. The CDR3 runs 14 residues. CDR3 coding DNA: TGTGCCAGCAGCTTTGGGCAGGTTGGAGATACGCAGTATTTT. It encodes CASSFGQVGDTQYF.

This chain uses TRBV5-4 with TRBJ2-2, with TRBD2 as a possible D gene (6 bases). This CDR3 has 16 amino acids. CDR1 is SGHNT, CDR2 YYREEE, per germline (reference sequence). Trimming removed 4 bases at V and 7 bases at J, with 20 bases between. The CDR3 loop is CASSPRGGSDVGELFF. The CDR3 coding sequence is TGTGCCAGCAGCCCAAGAGGAGGGTCTGATGTCGGGGAGCTGTTTTTT. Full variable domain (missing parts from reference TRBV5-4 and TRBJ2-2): ETGVTQSPTHLIKTRGQQVTLRCSSQSGHNTVSWYQQALGQGPQFIFQYYREEENGRGNFPPRFSGLQFPNYSSELNVNALELDDSALYLCASSPRGGSDVGELFFGEGSRLTVL.

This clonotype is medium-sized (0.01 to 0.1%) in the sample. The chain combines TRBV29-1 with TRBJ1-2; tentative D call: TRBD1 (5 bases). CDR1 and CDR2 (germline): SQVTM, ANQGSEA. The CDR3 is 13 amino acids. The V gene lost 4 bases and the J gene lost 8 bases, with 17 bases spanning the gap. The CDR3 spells CSVGSGGEGGYTF. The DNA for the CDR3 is TGCAGCGTTGGGTCAGGAGGGGAGGGAGGCTACACCTTC.

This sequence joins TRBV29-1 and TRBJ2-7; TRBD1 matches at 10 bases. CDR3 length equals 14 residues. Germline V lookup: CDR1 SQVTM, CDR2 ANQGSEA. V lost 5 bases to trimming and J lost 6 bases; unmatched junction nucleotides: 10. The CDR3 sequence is CSVLPGQGPSEQYF. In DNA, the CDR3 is TGCAGCGTTTTGCCGGGACAGGGGCCCAGCGAGCAGTACTTC.

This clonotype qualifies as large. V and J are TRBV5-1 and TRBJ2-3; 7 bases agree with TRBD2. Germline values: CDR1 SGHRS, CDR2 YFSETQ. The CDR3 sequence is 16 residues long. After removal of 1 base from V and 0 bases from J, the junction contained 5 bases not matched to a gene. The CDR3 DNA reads TGCGCCAGCAGCTTGTCCGGGGGGAGGAGCACAGATACGCAGTATTTT. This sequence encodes CASSLSGGRSTDTQYF.

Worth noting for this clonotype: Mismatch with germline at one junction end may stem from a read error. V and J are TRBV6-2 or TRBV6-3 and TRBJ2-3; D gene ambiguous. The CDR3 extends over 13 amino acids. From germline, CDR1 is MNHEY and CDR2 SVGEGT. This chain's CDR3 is CASSNSKVDTQYF. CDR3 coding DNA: TGTGCCAGCAGTAACTCCAAAGTAGATACGCAGTATTTT.

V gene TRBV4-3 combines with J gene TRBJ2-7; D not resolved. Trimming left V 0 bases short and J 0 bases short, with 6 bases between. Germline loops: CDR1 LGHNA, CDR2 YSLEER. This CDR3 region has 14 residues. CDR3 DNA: TGCGCCAGCAGCCAAGAATACAACTCCTACGAGCAGTACTTC. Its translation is CASSQEYNSYEQYF.

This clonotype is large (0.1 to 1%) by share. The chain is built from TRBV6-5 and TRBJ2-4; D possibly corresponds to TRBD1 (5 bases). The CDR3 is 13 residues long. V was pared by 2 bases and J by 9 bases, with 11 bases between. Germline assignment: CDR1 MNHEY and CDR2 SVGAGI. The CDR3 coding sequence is TGTGCCAGCAGTTACCAGGGCAGTTCCATTCAGTACTTC. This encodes CASSYQGSSIQYF.

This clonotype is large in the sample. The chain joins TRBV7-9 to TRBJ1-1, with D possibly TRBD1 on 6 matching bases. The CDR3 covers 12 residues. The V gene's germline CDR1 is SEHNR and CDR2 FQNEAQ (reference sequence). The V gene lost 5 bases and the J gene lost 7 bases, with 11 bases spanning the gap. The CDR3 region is CASSLTGREAFF. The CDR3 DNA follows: TGTGCCAGCAGCCTGACAGGACGTGAAGCTTTCTTT.

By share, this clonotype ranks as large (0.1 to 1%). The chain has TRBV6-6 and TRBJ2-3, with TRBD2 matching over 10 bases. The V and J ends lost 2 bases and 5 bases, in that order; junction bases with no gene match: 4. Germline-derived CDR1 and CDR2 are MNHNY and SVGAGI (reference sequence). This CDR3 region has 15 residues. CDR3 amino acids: CASSYEGLAKDTQYF. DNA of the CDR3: TGTGCCAGCAGTTACGAGGGACTAGCGAAAGATACGCAGTATTTT.

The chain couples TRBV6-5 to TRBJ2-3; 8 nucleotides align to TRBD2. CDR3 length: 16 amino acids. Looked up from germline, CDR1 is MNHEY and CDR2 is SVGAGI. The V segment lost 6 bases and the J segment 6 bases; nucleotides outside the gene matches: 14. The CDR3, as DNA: TGTGCCAGCAGGCAAAACCCTCGTAGCGGGGCGGATACGCAGTATTTT. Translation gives CASRQNPRSGADTQYF.

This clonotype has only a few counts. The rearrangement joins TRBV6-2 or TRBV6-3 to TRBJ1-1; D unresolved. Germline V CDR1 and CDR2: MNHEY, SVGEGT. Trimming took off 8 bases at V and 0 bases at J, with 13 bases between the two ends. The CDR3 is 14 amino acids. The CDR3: CASVPHNMNTEAFF. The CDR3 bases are TGTGCCAGCGTCCCCCACAACATGAACACTGAAGCTTTCTTT.

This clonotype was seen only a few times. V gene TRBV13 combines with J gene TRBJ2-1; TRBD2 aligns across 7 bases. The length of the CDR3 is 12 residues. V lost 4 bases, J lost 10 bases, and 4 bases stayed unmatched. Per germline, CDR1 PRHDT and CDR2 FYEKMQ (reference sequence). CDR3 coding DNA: TGTGCCAGCAGCTCGGGACTACCAGAGCAGTTCTTC. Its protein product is CASSSGLPEQFF.

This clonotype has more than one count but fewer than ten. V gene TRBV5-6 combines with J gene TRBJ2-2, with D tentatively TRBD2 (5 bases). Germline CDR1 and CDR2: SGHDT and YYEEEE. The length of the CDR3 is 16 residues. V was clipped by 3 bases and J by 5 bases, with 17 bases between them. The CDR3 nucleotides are TGTGCCAGCAGCTCAACTTCGGGATTTTCTACCGGGGAGCTGTTTTTT. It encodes CASSSTSGFSTGELFF.

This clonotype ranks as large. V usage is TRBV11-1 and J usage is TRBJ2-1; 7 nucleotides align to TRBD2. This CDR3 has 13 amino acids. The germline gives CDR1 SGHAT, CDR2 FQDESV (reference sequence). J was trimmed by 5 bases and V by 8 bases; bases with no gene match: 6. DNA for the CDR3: TGTGCCAGCCAACGGGGGAGGGACAATGAGCAGTTCTTC. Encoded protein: CASQRGRDNEQFF.

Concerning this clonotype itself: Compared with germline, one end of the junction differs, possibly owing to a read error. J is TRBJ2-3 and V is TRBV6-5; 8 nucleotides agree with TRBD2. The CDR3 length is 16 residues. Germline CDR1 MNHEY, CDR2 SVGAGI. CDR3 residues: CASRDRGGPSTDTQCF. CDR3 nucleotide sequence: TGTGCCAGCAGAGACCGGGGGGGGCCTAGCACAGATACGCAGTGTTTT.

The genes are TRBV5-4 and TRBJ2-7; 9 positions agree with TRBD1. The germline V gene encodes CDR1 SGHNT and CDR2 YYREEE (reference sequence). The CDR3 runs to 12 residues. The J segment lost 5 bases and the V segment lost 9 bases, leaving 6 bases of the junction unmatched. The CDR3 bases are TGTGCCACCCGGGACAGGGAGGACGAGCAGTACTTC. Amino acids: CATRDREDEQYF.

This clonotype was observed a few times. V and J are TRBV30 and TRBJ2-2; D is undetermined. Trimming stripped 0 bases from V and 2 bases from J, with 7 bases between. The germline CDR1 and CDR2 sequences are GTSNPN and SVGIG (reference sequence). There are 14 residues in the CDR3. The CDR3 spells CAWSVWGNTGELFF. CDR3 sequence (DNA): TGTGCCTGGAGTGTATGGGGTAACACCGGGGAGCTGTTTTTT.

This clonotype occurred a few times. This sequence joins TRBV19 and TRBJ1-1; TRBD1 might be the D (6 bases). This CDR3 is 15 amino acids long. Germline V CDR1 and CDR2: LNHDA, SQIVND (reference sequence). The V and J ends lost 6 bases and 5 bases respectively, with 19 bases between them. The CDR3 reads CASSTRGTLGTEAFF. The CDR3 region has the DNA TGTGCCAGTAGCACCCGAGGGACATTGGGGACTGAAGCTTTCTTT.

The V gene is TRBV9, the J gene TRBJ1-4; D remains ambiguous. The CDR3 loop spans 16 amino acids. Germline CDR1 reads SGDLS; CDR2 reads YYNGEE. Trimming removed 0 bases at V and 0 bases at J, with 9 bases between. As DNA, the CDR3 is TGTGCCAGCAGCGTAGGAGGAGGGACAACTAATGAAAAACTGTTTTTT. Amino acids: CASSVGGGTTNEKLFF.

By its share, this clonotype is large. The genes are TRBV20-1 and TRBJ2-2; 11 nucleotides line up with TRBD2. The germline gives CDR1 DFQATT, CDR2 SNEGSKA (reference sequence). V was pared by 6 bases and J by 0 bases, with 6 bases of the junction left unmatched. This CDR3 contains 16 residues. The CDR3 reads CSATTSGRSNTGELFF. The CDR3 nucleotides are TGCAGTGCAACTACTAGCGGGAGATCGAACACCGGGGAGCTGTTTTTT.

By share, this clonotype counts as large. The CDR3 DNA reads TGTGCCAGCAGCTTGGAGCCCCGGCCAGCGGGCGAGTCAGATACGCAGTATTTT. Amino acid sequence: CASSLEPRPAGESDTQYF. The V call is TRBV5-4, the J call TRBJ2-3; weak D call: TRBD2 (6 bases). CDR1 and CDR2 from the germline V gene are SGHNT and YYREEE (reference sequence). The V and J ends lost 0 bases and 4 bases respectively, with 21 bases between them. The CDR3 sequence is 18 residues long.